This TCR beta chain derives from a study of T cells in Graves' hyperthyroidism and ophthalmopathy (dated by TCRdb to the late 2010s). With regard to the full study: Peripheral blood samples were taken at initial diagnosis, before any treatment was given. A discovery cohort of around 100 patients, fewer than 50 with Graves' ophthalmopathy and over 55 with stable Graves' hyperthyroidism, was used to find distinguishing TCR V-J signatures. Whether ophthalmopathy could be predicted prospectively was tested in an independent validation cohort made up of fewer than 20 hyperthyroidism patients plus 17 patients who later progressed to ophthalmopathy. The 90 to 100 discovery patients were randomly divided into training and test sets at a 7:3 ratio. The study also compared thyroid tissue and blood T-cell repertoires from more than five Graves' hyperthyroidism patients. Following sampling, methimazole starting at 30 mg daily was given to hyperthyroidism patients, and high-dose intravenous methylprednisolone was given to ophthalmopathy patients. According to the paper, TCR Vbeta CDR3 sequencing was carried out on more than 120 peripheral blood samples, which came from under 50 ophthalmopathy, about 75 hyperthyroidism and around 17 progressor patients.

The research as a whole found: Most expanded thyroid clonotypes (frequency above 0.001) were also detected in blood, suggesting blood repertoires may reflect thyroid immune responses. In validation, the model predicted progression to ophthalmopathy a median of around six months before onset, with roughly 71% sensitivity and about 72% specificity. No statistical method was used to set the sample size in advance, and investigators knew the group allocation. In cross-validation, a model built on a 13 V-J signature told ophthalmopathy apart from stable hyperthyroidism with just under 90% sensitivity and roughly 81% specificity, and in testing the same model reached 80%/75%.

Hyperthyroidism patients were newly diagnosed, with disease duration under 2 months, and aged 18 to 65 years. Patients with uncontrolled infections, other autoimmune diseases, pregnancy or lactation were excluded. Diagnoses relied on clinical symptoms, serum thyroxine and TRAb, thyroid ultrasound and orbital computed tomography. Blood from progressor patients was drawn when they were first diagnosed with hyperthyroidism, before any ophthalmopathy symptoms appeared. Ficoll-Paque density gradient centrifugation was used to isolate PBMCs from around 10 ml of fresh peripheral blood. Progressor patients were first diagnosed with Graves' hyperthyroidism and then developed ophthalmopathy during follow-up. Total RNA was extracted with Trizol reagent, and quality was checked on an Agilent 2100 Bioanalyzer. V sheds 6 bases and J sheds 7 bases, leaving 18 bases between their ends. Looking up the germline V gene yields CDR1 SQVTM and CDR2 ANQGSEA. Spanning cysteine to phenylalanine, the CDR3 consists of 13 amino acids. Kept here is only the CDR3 DNA, which spans 39 bases and is read in frame from base 1.

Amplification of TCR beta CDR3 regions was carried out from RNA transcripts. A first-round RT-PCR of the TCR CDR3 used the HTBI primer set with the Qiagen OneStep RT-PCR kit. Libraries were constructed in a second round of multiplex PCR, after which size selection and purification were carried out. Libraries were sequenced paired-end with 100 bp reads on an Illumina HiSeq2000. As for how the authors treated the data: SOAPnuke was used to process the raw data, removing reads that contained adapters or uncalled bases, had a mean Phred below 15, or lacked an exact match to the constant primer or identifier. High-quality paired reads were merged with COPE v1.2.5, and unique nucleotide sequences were defined as clonotypes. MiTCR v1.1 was used to align the clonotypes against IMGT TRBV, TRBD and TRBJ reference segments. Analysis was restricted to V-J combinations with a frequency above 0.0001, which covered 99.2% of repertoires. A TCS score was defined as the ratio between F50 (clonal expansion) and ExV (chaos), using BLOSUM62-based TCRdist between CDR3 peptides within each V-J. Welch's t-statistics and random forest reduced 500 to 550 V-J features to 10 to 15, which were used in a naive Bayes classifier (R e1071). TCRdb reprocessing: public reads trimmed at Q25 with fastp, clones called with MiXCR, in-frame beta chains kept. Records with the same CDR3 protein are collapsed into one entry carrying the most frequent genes and DNA. What appears here as the V and J calls and clone size reflects TCRdb's work, not the paper's. Recorded for this sample are nearly 600,000 distinct CDR3 sequences; 14% of them occurred a single time. The ten top clones hold 5.5% to 7.5% of the sample.

This clonotype was picked up many times. Its target antigen remains unknown. Per-nucleotide qualities are absent, and no much larger clonotype sits a single base away. The sequence was collected from a woman aged 30 to 39 with Graves' hyperthyroidism that later progressed to Graves' ophthalmopathy. This chain joins TRBV29-1 to TRBJ1-1; a tentative D call is TRBD1 (6 bases match). The sample comprised blood. This receptor has the CDR3 CSVRGGALDEAFF. The DNA sequence follows: TGCAGCGTCCGAGGGGGGGCTCTAGATGAAGCTTTCTTT.